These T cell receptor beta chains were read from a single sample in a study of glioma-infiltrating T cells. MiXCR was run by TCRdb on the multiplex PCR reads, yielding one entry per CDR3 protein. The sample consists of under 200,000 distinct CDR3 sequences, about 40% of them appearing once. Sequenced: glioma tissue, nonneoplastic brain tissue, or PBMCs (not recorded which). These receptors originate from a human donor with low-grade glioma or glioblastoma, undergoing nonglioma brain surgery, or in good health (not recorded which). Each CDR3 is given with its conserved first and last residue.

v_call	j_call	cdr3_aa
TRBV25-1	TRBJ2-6	CASAGTAGANVRTF
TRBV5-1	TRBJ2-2	CASSLGTTGELFF
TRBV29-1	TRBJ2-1	CSASSRSGLAGANEQFF
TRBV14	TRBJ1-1	CASSQEELTEAFF
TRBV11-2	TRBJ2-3	CASSLGGLPVQYF
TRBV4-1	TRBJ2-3	CASSQGPAAGFTDTQYF
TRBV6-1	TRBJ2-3	CACRLAVTDTQYF
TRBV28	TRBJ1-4	CASSTLDRRSLFF
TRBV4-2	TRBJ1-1	CASSQEDRTEAFF
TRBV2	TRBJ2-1	CSSSEESRVEQFF
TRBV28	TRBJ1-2	CASSLSQPHGYTF
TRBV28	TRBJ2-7	CASSPASGSTRGEQYF
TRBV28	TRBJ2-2	CASRATGRTGELFF
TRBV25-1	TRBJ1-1	CASILSTEAFF
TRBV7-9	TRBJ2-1	CASSPDRTSAEQFF
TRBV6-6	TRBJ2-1	CASSYSGLAGEFTEQFF
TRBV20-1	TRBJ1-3	CSERGFGNTIYF
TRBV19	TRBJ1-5	CASTTQSRGGNQPQHF
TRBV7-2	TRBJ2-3	CASSIYQDTQYF
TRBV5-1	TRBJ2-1	CASSLGDPGRNEQFF
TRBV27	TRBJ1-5	CASGAVNQPQHF
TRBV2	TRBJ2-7	CASSAREGRSEQYF
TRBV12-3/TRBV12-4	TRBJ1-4	CASSFQDYEKLFF
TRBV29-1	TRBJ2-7	CSGRDPSYEQYF
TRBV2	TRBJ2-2	CASSPPGRGRTGELFF
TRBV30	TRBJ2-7	CAWSVFGTGSYEQYF
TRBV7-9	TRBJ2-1	CASRHPEGTSGHNEQFF
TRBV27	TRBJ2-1	CASSSPLAGHNEQFF
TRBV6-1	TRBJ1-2	CASSARDRVNYGYTF
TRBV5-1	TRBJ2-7	CASHKGDRNEQYF
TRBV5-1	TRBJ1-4	CASSLNTRVSSEKLFF
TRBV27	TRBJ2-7	CASSLVAGDYEQYF
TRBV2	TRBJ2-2	CASSVHGELFF
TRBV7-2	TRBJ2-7	CASSLDTGESSYEQYF
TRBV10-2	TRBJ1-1	CASNQGTLSEAFF
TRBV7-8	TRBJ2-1	CASSFLAGGFEQFF
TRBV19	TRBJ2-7	CASSISQGIAYEQYF
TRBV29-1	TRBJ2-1	CSVGTCNEQFF
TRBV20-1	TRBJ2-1	CSAITGDHYNEQFF
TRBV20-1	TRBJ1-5	CSASPWGGRGDQPQHF
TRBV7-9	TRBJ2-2	CASSLQAYRNRELFF
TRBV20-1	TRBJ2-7	CNAWDGNEQYF
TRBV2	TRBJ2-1	CASSPSVSPNGEQFF
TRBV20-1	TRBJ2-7	CSAGKGQPRPQQYF
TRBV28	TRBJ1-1	CARSGTARNTEALF
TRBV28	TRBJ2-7	CASSSPPVEQYF
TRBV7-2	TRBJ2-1	CASSLEAGGFNEQSF
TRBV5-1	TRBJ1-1	CASSSGTGEAFF
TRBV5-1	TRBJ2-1	CASSLLLAGSSYNEQFF
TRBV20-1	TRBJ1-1	CSARSGQGDTEAFF
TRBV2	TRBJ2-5	CASRADTSGQETQYF